Listed below are T cell receptor beta chains from one sample, sequenced in a study of beta chain features in type 1 diabetes. Here immunoSEQ multiplex PCR was the method, and the copy in TCRdb shows in-frame clones only, minus some. In the table there are around 190,000 clones, about 13% of which are singletons. Sequencing was done on a sample of central memory CD4+ T cells from blood. The source of these receptors is a woman between 18 and 29 years old in good health. The CDR3 runs from the conserved cysteine through the conserved F or W. The D gene is left open where the match is weak. Part of the rows lack a size; the others show once, few, many or a class for expanded clones.

V gene: TRBV6-5
J gene: TRBJ1-5
clone size: few
D gene: TRBD1
CDR3 DNA: TGTGCCAGCACGACAGGGAGCAATCAGCCCCAGCATTTT
CDR3 protein: CASTTGSNQPQHF

V gene: TRBV2
J gene: TRBJ1-4
clone size: many
D gene: TRBD1
CDR3 DNA: TGTGCCAGCAGGAAGACAGGGGCTAATGAAAAACTGTTTTTT
CDR3 protein: CASRKTGANEKLFF

V gene: TRBV28
J gene: TRBJ1-5
clone size: few
D gene: -
CDR3 DNA: TGTATGGCCGGACAGAATAGCAATCAGCCCCAGCATTTT
CDR3 protein: CMAGQNSNQPQHF

V gene: TRBV9
J gene: TRBJ2-3
clone size: few
D gene: -
CDR3 DNA: TGTGCCAGCAGCGTAGTAACAGATACGCAGTATTTT
CDR3 protein: CASSVVTDTQYF

V gene: TRBV28
J gene: TRBJ1-2
clone size: -
D gene: -
CDR3 DNA: TGTGCCAGCAAGGTCCCGAGCGGGGCTCCTCCTAACTATGGCTACACCTTC
CDR3 protein: CASKVPSGAPPNYGYTF

V gene: TRBV11-2
J gene: TRBJ2-1
clone size: -
D gene: TRBD2
CDR3 DNA: TGTGCCAGCAGGGTTCTGACTAGCGGGAGGGTGAGGTACAATGAGCAGTTCTTC
CDR3 protein: CASRVLTSGRVRYNEQFF

V gene: TRBV7-2
J gene: TRBJ2-7
clone size: -
D gene: TRBD2
CDR3 DNA: TGTGCCAGCAGCTTAGAATCTAGCGGGAGAGGCGAGCAGTACTTC
CDR3 protein: CASSLESSGRGEQYF

V gene: TRBV7-9
J gene: TRBJ2-2
clone size: many
D gene: -
CDR3 DNA: TGTGCCAGCAGCTTAGGACAGCTGAACACCGGGGAGCTGTTTTTT
CDR3 protein: CASSLGQLNTGELFF

V gene: TRBV11-2
J gene: TRBJ2-7
clone size: few
D gene: -
CDR3 DNA: TGTGCCAGCACTATGGGACACCGATCCTACGAGCAGTACTTC
CDR3 protein: CASTMGHRSYEQYF

V gene: TRBV25-1
J gene: TRBJ1-1
clone size: -
D gene: -
CDR3 DNA: TGTGCCAGCAGGTACGATGGGAGCACTGAAGCTTTCTTT
CDR3 protein: CASRYDGSTEAFF

V gene: TRBV29-1
J gene: TRBJ2-5
clone size: -
D gene: -
CDR3 DNA: TGCAGCGCTAGCGAGGGTAGGGAGACCCAGTACTTC
CDR3 protein: CSASEGRETQYF

V gene: TRBV29-1
J gene: TRBJ2-5
clone size: few
D gene: -
CDR3 DNA: TGCAGCGTTGTTGAAATGGCTAGCCCCCAAGAGACCCAGTACTTC
CDR3 protein: CSVVEMASPQETQYF

V gene: TRBV4-3
J gene: TRBJ2-3
clone size: few
D gene: TRBD2
CDR3 DNA: TGCGCCAGCAGCCAACCGACTAGCGGGCGGGCAGATACGCAGTATTTT
CDR3 protein: CASSQPTSGRADTQYF

V gene: TRBV10-2
J gene: TRBJ1-2
clone size: -
D gene: -
CDR3 DNA: TGCGCCAGTTCAGGGACGGGGGACTATGGCTACACCTTC
CDR3 protein: CASSGTGDYGYTF

V gene: TRBV5-6
J gene: TRBJ2-7
clone size: many
D gene: TRBD1
CDR3 DNA: TGTGCCAGCAGTTCCAGGGGGCTTAGCTCCTACGAGCAGTACTTC
CDR3 protein: CASSSRGLSSYEQYF

V gene: TRBV28
J gene: TRBJ2-7
clone size: few
D gene: TRBD2
CDR3 DNA: TGTGCCAGCAGTTCAACTAGCGGGAGGCCCTTTGGCGAGCAGTACTTC
CDR3 protein: CASSSTSGRPFGEQYF

V gene: TRBV6-6
J gene: TRBJ2-2
clone size: many
D gene: -
CDR3 DNA: TGTGCCAGCAGTTACGCGAACCCCGGGGAGCTGTTTTTT
CDR3 protein: CASSYANPGELFF